This T cell receptor (beta chain) is from a study of cytomegalovirus exposure and HLA in healthy donors. Points from the study as a whole: A later analysis linked a missense DCLRE1C variant to TCR beta V- and J-gene trimming. Some TCR beta chains (roughly 160 of them) were listed as cytomegalovirus-associated. Reports indicate that TCR beta sequences accurately predicted the HLA-A and HLA-B alleles of most subjects.

Notes on this clone: Antigen specificity is unknown.

The PCR had 60 Vbeta and 13 Jbeta primers. The repertoire was sequenced with immunoSEQ multiplex PCR; TCRdb's copy has only in-frame clones and lacks some. Counted here are around 90,000 clones, more than 65% occurring once; the ten biggest clones make up around 3%. This CDR3 is 15 amino acids long. Germline V gives CDR1 MNHNS, CDR2 SASEGT. Trimming left V 3 bases short and J 4 bases short, with 13 bases between. The rearrangement uses TRBV6-1 and TRBJ1-5, with D possibly being TRBD1 (5 bases). The source of this sequence is a young man in good health and CMV-seronegative. The material sequenced was PBMCs. The CDR3 here is CASSEVGLVNQPQHF. The CDR3, as DNA: TGTGCCAGCAGTGAGGTGGGGCTGGTAAATCAGCCCCAGCATTTT.